Listed below are T cell receptor beta chains from one sample, sequenced in a study of blood T cell repertoires in COVID-19. The repertoire was sequenced with immunoSEQ multiplex PCR; TCRdb's copy has only in-frame clones and lacks some. The data contain tens of thousands of clones, roughly 73% of them singletons. Sequencing was performed on peripheral blood. The receptors originated from a man older than 75 with acute or convalescent COVID-19. The CDR3 runs from the conserved cysteine through the conserved F or W. Fields, in order: J gene, clone size, D gene, V gene, CDR3 protein, CDR3 DNA. A D gene is named only where the DNA matches it firmly. Clone size is stated in some rows and not others, as once, few, many or a class when expanded.

TRBJ2-1 - - TRBV28 CASSLIWGGSYNEQFF TGTGCCAGCAGTTTGATATGGGGCGGCTCCTACAATGAGCAGTTCTTC
TRBJ2-7 - TRBD1 TRBV5-5 CASSYFPTGGSYEQYF TGTGCCAGCAGCTACTTCCCGACAGGGGGGTCCTACGAGCAGTACTTC
TRBJ1-4 - - TRBV19 CASTTFAGANEKLFF TGTGCCAGTACCACCTTTGCAGGGGCCAATGAAAAACTGTTTTTT
TRBJ1-4 - TRBD1 TRBV30 CAWREQGWTNEKLFF TGTGCCTGGAGGGAACAGGGGTGGACTAATGAAAAACTGTTTTTT
TRBJ2-5 once - TRBV5-8 CASSLGQLQETQYF TGTGCCAGCAGCTTAGGACAGCTACAAGAGACCCAGTACTTC
TRBJ2-3 - - TRBV5-6 CAQRVRWPGDTQYF TGTGCCCAGAGGGTTAGGTGGCCTGGAGATACGCAGTATTTT
TRBJ2-5 - TRBD1 TRBV15 CATSRGGTGTQYF TGTGCCACCAGCAGAGGAGGGACAGGGACCCAGTACTTC
TRBJ2-7 - - TRBV6-6 CASTYSPGEQYF TGTGCCAGCACCTATTCCCCGGGCGAGCAGTACTTC
TRBJ2-7 few TRBD2 TRBV7-2 CASSPRIGSGVSYEQYF TGTGCCAGCAGCCCCCGGATAGGTAGCGGGGTATCCTACGAGCAGTACTTC
TRBJ1-3 - - TRBV7-2 CASSLDVGRSGNTIYF TGTGCCAGCAGCTTAGATGTGGGGAGGTCTGGAAACACCATATATTTT
TRBJ1-5 - TRBD1 TRBV19 CASDDRDNQPQHF TGTGCCAGTGATGACAGGGACAATCAGCCCCAGCATTTT
TRBJ2-5 - - TRBV15 CATSRDPRSMETQYF TGTGCCACCAGCAGAGATCCCAGAAGTATGGAGACCCAGTACTTC
TRBJ2-3 many - TRBV6-5 CASTLLDTQYF TGTGCCAGCACCTTATTAGATACGCAGTATTTT
TRBJ2-7 once - TRBV28 CASSSPSGGILYEQYF TGTGCCAGCAGTTCCCCCTCCGGGGGAATTCTTTACGAGCAGTACTTC
TRBJ1-4 few - TRBV6-2/TRBV6-3 CASSQGRVLFF TGTGCCAGCAGCCAAGGCAGGGTGTTGTTTTTT
TRBJ2-1 - - TRBV6-1 CASSDGGVEQFF TGTGCCAGCAGTGATGGCGGAGTTGAGCAGTTCTTC
TRBJ2-5 - TRBD1 TRBV6-1 CASSEGGQKETQYF TGTGCCAGCAGTGAAGGGGGACAGAAAGAGACCCAGTACTTC
TRBJ2-3 - - TRBV3-1/TRBV3-2 CASSQDRPGLPKSDTQYF TGTGCCAGCAGCCAGGACCGACCAGGGCTTCCCAAGTCGGATACGCAGTATTTT
TRBJ2-3 - TRBD1 TRBV5-1 CASSSPGQAPDTQYF TGCGCCAGCAGCTCGCCGGGACAGGCCCCAGATACGCAGTATTTT
TRBJ2-7 - TRBD2 TRBV10-3 CAIKAGADYEQYF TGTGCCATCAAAGCGGGAGCAGACTACGAGCAGTACTTC
TRBJ2-3 - TRBD2 TRBV2 CASSVGLGLLGTQYF TGTGCCAGCAGTGTGGGACTAGGGCTTTTGGGTACGCAGTATTTT
TRBJ2-1 - TRBD1 TRBV7-9 CASSLVATGSNEQFF TGTGCCAGCAGCTTAGTCGCGACAGGGTCAAATGAGCAGTTCTTC
TRBJ1-3 - - TRBV18 CASSPSRGSSGNTIYF TGTGCCAGCTCACCATCGAGGGGGAGCTCTGGAAACACCATATATTTT
TRBJ2-2 - - TRBV7-2 CASSLSGLVTGELFF TGTGCCAGCAGCTTATCAGGTCTGGTAACCGGGGAGCTGTTTTTT
TRBJ2-5 - - TRBV3-1/TRBV3-2 CASSQWGRIETQYF TGTGCCAGCAGCCAGTGGGGGCGCATAGAGACCCAGTACTTC
TRBJ2-3 once TRBD2 TRBV10-2 CASSDGTSGTDTQYF TGCGCCAGCAGTGATGGGACTAGCGGCACAGATACGCAGTATTTT
TRBJ1-5 - TRBD1 TRBV15 CATSFGQGGRPQHF TGTGCCACCAGCTTCGGACAGGGGGGAAGGCCCCAGCATTTT
TRBJ1-4 - TRBD1 TRBV5-1 CASRITGGNDEKLFF TGCGCCAGCAGGATTACAGGGGGCAATGATGAAAAACTGTTTTTT
TRBJ2-1 - TRBD1 TRBV19 CASSIGQGARNEQFF TGTGCCAGTAGTATTGGACAGGGGGCAAGAAATGAGCAGTTCTTC